This T cell receptor (beta chain) is from a study of blood T cell repertoires in COVID-19. Germline assignment: CDR1 MNHEY and CDR2 SVGAGI. The CDR3 has 15 amino acids. The V and J ends lost 8 bases and 6 bases respectively, with 21 bases between them. Authors' data handling: Nucleated cell number was recorded as an estimate derived from reference gene primer amplification. Measured with immunoSEQ multiplex PCR; TCRdb has only the in-frame clones, and not every one. That table furnishes V, J and clone size, whereas the DNA furnished D and trimming. This table has some 400,000 clones, around 86% appearing once.

This clonotype originated in a human donor in a cohort sampled during active COVID-19. The genes are TRBV6-5 and TRBJ2-3; a weak D match, TRBD2 (6 bases). The material sequenced was peripheral blood. The CDR3 DNA reads as TGTGCCAGCGCGAGATCGGAGGGCCTAAGTGATACGCAGTATTTT. Translation gives CASARSEGLSDTQYF.